These T cell receptor beta chains were read from a single sample in a study of OX40 agonist ivuxolimab in advanced cancers. Sequenced by immunoSEQ multiplex PCR; TCRdb stores in-frame clones only, minus some. The data show about 43,000 clones, about 86% seen once. Sequenced here: CD4+ or CD8+ T cells sorted from blood, sampled in a trial of the OX40 agonist ivuxolimab. The receptors were gathered from an adult with an advanced solid tumor such as melanoma, head and neck, liver or kidney cancer. The CDR3 runs from the conserved cysteine through the conserved F or W. The order of the fields is V gene, D gene, clone size, J gene, CDR3 protein, CDR3 DNA. The D gene is left open where the match is weak. Where a row states a size, it is once, few, many or the class of an expanded clone; other rows omit it.

v_gene: TRBV30
d_gene: NA
abundance: NA
j_gene: TRBJ1-1
CDR3aa: CAWSGDGYTEAFF
CDR3nt: TGTGCCTGGAGTGGAGACGGTTACACTGAAGCTTTCTTT

v_gene: TRBV20-1
d_gene: NA
abundance: NA
j_gene: TRBJ2-2
CDR3aa: CSARDFGELFF
CDR3nt: TGCAGTGCTAGAGATTTCGGGGAGCTGTTTTTT

v_gene: TRBV2
d_gene: TRBD1
abundance: NA
j_gene: TRBJ1-5
CDR3aa: CASSEAGGGQPQHF
CDR3nt: TGTGCCAGCAGTGAGGCAGGGGGAGGTCAGCCCCAGCATTTT

v_gene: TRBV19
d_gene: TRBD1
abundance: NA
j_gene: TRBJ1-1
CDR3aa: CASSMTGDEAFF
CDR3nt: TGTGCCAGTAGTATGACAGGGGATGAAGCTTTCTTT

v_gene: TRBV7-9
d_gene: NA
abundance: NA
j_gene: TRBJ1-1
CDR3aa: CASSPRSWARMNTEAFF
CDR3nt: TGTGCCAGCAGCCCACGCAGCTGGGCAAGGATGAACACTGAAGCTTTCTTT

v_gene: TRBV4-1
d_gene: TRBD1
abundance: once
j_gene: TRBJ2-5
CDR3aa: CASSQDREETQYF
CDR3nt: TGCGCCAGCAGCCAGGACAGGGAAGAGACCCAGTACTTC

v_gene: TRBV12-5
d_gene: NA
abundance: NA
j_gene: TRBJ2-5
CDR3aa: CASGLGSGTETQYF
CDR3nt: TGTGCTAGTGGTTTGGGATCCGGGACGGAGACCCAGTACTTC

v_gene: TRBV4-3
d_gene: TRBD2
abundance: NA
j_gene: TRBJ2-1
CDR3aa: CASSQEHLAGAIYNEQFF
CDR3nt: TGCGCCAGCAGCCAAGAGCATCTAGCGGGCGCGATATACAATGAGCAGTTCTTC

v_gene: TRBV7-9
d_gene: NA
abundance: NA
j_gene: TRBJ1-1
CDR3aa: CATGGLGNTEAFF
CDR3nt: TGTGCCACCGGGGGTTTGGGGAACACTGAAGCTTTCTTT

v_gene: TRBV28
d_gene: TRBD1
abundance: once
j_gene: TRBJ2-7
CDR3aa: CASSFGTGFDGEQYF
CDR3nt: TGTGCCAGCAGTTTCGGGACAGGGTTCGATGGCGAGCAGTACTTC

v_gene: TRBV27
d_gene: TRBD2
abundance: NA
j_gene: TRBJ2-5
CDR3aa: CASSSYTGTNGETQYF
CDR3nt: TGTGCCAGCAGTTCTTACACCGGGACTAATGGCGAGACCCAGTACTTC

v_gene: TRBV15
d_gene: NA
abundance: NA
j_gene: TRBJ1-2
CDR3aa: CATSRPTDPPGRYGYTF
CDR3nt: TGTGCCACCAGCAGACCTACCGATCCTCCGGGGCGGTATGGCTACACCTTC

v_gene: TRBV11-2
d_gene: NA
abundance: NA
j_gene: TRBJ2-3
CDR3aa: CASNSGEGTDTQYF
CDR3nt: TGTGCCAGCAACTCCGGGGAGGGCACAGATACGCAGTATTTT

v_gene: TRBV14
d_gene: NA
abundance: NA
j_gene: TRBJ2-1
CDR3aa: CASSLLLGHEQFF
CDR3nt: TGTGCCAGCAGCCTGCTCCTAGGGCATGAGCAGTTCTTC

v_gene: TRBV18
d_gene: NA
abundance: NA
j_gene: TRBJ2-1
CDR3aa: CASSPSRDPRAYNEQFF
CDR3nt: TGTGCCAGCTCACCTAGCCGGGACCCCAGGGCCTACAATGAGCAGTTCTTC

v_gene: TRBV27
d_gene: NA
abundance: NA
j_gene: TRBJ1-5
CDR3aa: CASSLSSYSNQPQHF
CDR3nt: TGTGCCAGCAGTTTATCTAGTTATAGCAATCAGCCCCAGCATTTT

v_gene: TRBV19
d_gene: TRBD1
abundance: NA
j_gene: TRBJ2-3
CDR3aa: CASSSGDRGVTDTQYF
CDR3nt: TGTGCCAGTAGTTCGGGGGACAGGGGTGTCACAGATACGCAGTATTTT

v_gene: TRBV27
d_gene: NA
abundance: NA
j_gene: TRBJ2-7
CDR3aa: CASSVDGSYEQYF
CDR3nt: TGTGCCAGCAGTGTAGATGGCAGCTACGAGCAGTACTTC

v_gene: TRBV7-9
d_gene: TRBD1
abundance: NA
j_gene: TRBJ1-2
CDR3aa: CASSSQGASDYGYTF
CDR3nt: TGTGCCAGCAGCTCACAGGGGGCATCGGACTATGGCTACACCTTC

v_gene: TRBV5-6
d_gene: TRBD1
abundance: NA
j_gene: TRBJ1-2
CDR3aa: CASSLTGARYGYTF
CDR3nt: TGTGCCAGCAGCTTGACAGGGGCTCGGTATGGCTACACCTTC

v_gene: TRBV27
d_gene: NA
abundance: few
j_gene: TRBJ1-1
CDR3aa: CASSSQPGWDTEAFF
CDR3nt: TGTGCCAGCAGTTCCCAACCAGGGTGGGACACTGAAGCTTTCTTT

v_gene: TRBV7-9
d_gene: NA
abundance: once
j_gene: TRBJ2-1
CDR3aa: CASSQGLHYNEQFF
CDR3nt: TGTGCCAGCAGCCAGGGCCTCCATTACAATGAGCAGTTCTTC

v_gene: TRBV19
d_gene: TRBD1
abundance: NA
j_gene: TRBJ2-6
CDR3aa: CASIDTGDGANVLTF
CDR3nt: TGTGCCAGTATAGACACAGGGGATGGGGCCAACGTCCTGACTTTC

v_gene: TRBV5-1
d_gene: NA
abundance: NA
j_gene: TRBJ1-1
CDR3aa: CASSLAAGGFEAFF
CDR3nt: TGCGCCAGCAGCTTGGCCGCGGGAGGGTTTGAAGCTTTCTTT

v_gene: TRBV6-5
d_gene: NA
abundance: NA
j_gene: TRBJ2-1
CDR3aa: CASNAALNEQFF
CDR3nt: TGTGCCAGCAATGCCGCTTTGAATGAGCAGTTCTTC

v_gene: TRBV10-3
d_gene: TRBD2
abundance: NA
j_gene: TRBJ2-1
CDR3aa: CAISEPGTSAYNEQFF
CDR3nt: TGTGCCATCAGTGAGCCGGGGACTAGCGCCTACAATGAGCAGTTCTTC

v_gene: TRBV5-4
d_gene: NA
abundance: medium-sized
j_gene: TRBJ1-3
CDR3aa: CASSDTVGGNTIYF
CDR3nt: TGTGCCAGCTCGGACACAGTAGGTGGAAACACCATATATTTT

v_gene: TRBV2
d_gene: TRBD2
abundance: NA
j_gene: TRBJ2-1
CDR3aa: CASTPGLVSSYNEQFF
CDR3nt: TGTGCCAGCACCCCGGGACTAGTGAGCTCCTACAATGAGCAGTTCTTC

v_gene: TRBV11-2
d_gene: NA
abundance: NA
j_gene: TRBJ2-1
CDR3aa: CASSLGTNEQFF
CDR3nt: TGTGCCAGCAGCTTGGGGACCAATGAGCAGTTCTTC